One and the same sample provided the 6 T cell receptor beta chains below, sequenced in a study of blood T cells in healthy people across ages. For the second PCR, which ran for about 6 to 11 cycles, a sample-barcoded 5' primer and a J-beta primer mix were used. One entry per CDR3 protein results from TCRdb running MiXCR on the 5' RACE reads. The sample holds 1,100,000 or so distinct CDR3 sequences, 45% seen once. Sequencing input: blood. These receptors came from a woman aged 60-75 years in good health.

This clonotype was counted a few times. This chain joins TRBV29-1 and TRBJ2-1; 7 bases are shared with TRBD1. Losses at the gene ends were 7 bases for V and 4 bases for J; bases not matched to a gene: 10. Germline lookup yields CDR1 SQVTM and CDR2 ANQGSEA. This CDR3 spans 14 amino acids. This CDR3 reads CSAQIGTAYNEQFF. As DNA, the CDR3 is TGCAGCGCGCAAATAGGGACAGCTTACAATGAGCAGTTCTTC.

The chain uses TRBV30 and TRBJ2-7; 8 bases fit TRBD1. Germline values: CDR1 GTSNPN, CDR2 SVGIG (reference sequence). The CDR3 is 15 residues long. Losses at the gene ends were 3 bases for V and 2 bases for J; bases not matched to a gene: 9. CDR3 protein: CAWRETGGWPYEQYF. CDR3 bases: TGTGCCTGGAGGGAAACAGGGGGTTGGCCCTACGAGCAGTACTTC. Complete variable domain (other parts from reference TRBV30 and TRBJ2-7): SQTIHQWPATLVQPVGSPLSLECTVEGTSNPNLYWYRQAAGRGLQLLFYSVGIGQISSEVPQNLSASRPQDRQFILSSKKLLLSDSGFYLCAWRETGGWPYEQYFGPGTRLTVT.

This chain joins TRBV28 and TRBJ2-1; 9 nucleotides agree with TRBD1. The assigned J gene may be wrong: the sequence end matches TRBJ2-7 better. CDR3 length equals 15 residues. Germline V CDR1 and CDR2: MDHEN, SYDVKM. CDR3 nucleotides: TGTGCCAGCAGCCATACAGGGGGCTCCTACAATGAGCAGTACTTC. This sequence encodes CASSHTGGSYNEQYF.

This chain joins TRBV7-8 and TRBJ2-1; TRBD1 matches at 10 bases. This CDR3 comprises 14 residues. V lost 7 bases, J lost 5 bases, and 5 bases stayed unmatched. CDR1 and CDR2 from the germline V gene are SGHVS and FQNEAQ. CDR3 nucleotide sequence: TGTGCCAGCAACCGACAGGGGGCGGACAATGAGCAGTTCTTC. Translation: CASNRQGADNEQFF.

CDR3 in amino acids: CSARGGARETQYF. In DNA, the CDR3 is TGCAGTGCTAGAGGGGGGGCCCGGGAGACCCAGTACTTC. This chain uses TRBV20-1 with TRBJ2-5, with D perhaps given as TRBD1 or TRBD2 (6 bases each). The V gene's germline CDR1 is DFQATT and CDR2 SNEGSKA (reference sequence). Between the trimmed V and J ends, which lost 1 base and 5 bases, there was a span of 11 bases. The length of the CDR3 is 13 residues.

This rearrangement joins TRBV9 to TRBJ2-7; D is ambiguous. Per the germline V gene, CDR1 is SGDLS and CDR2 is YYNGEE. CDR3 length equals 15 residues. V was cut by 4 bases and J by 6 bases, with 20 bases left in between. CDR3 in amino acids: CASSPFSRGGSEQYF. Written as DNA, the CDR3 is TGTGCCAGCAGCCCATTCTCCCGCGGTGGCAGCGAGCAGTACTTC.